A single TCR beta chain is shown here with its context. The CDR3 has 14 amino acids. The V end was cut by 3 bases, the J end by 1 base, with 9 bases between. Germline values: CDR1 KGHSH, CDR2 LQKENI. The data originate from a study of shared clonotypes between healthy human individuals. Using immunoSEQ multiplex PCR, the repertoire was profiled, and TCRdb retains in-frame clones only, with some absent. The repertoire holds around 2.5 million clones, over 85% seen once, with 0.36% in the top ten. The sequence came from a man between 18 and 35 years old in good health. Some clones in this sample may be carry-over from other donors' samples. The sequenced sample was naive CD4+ T cells from PBMCs. Subset here: CD45RA+ positively selected. The chain recombines TRBV18 with TRBJ2-5, with D uncertain. CDR3 DNA sequence: TGTGCCAGCTCACCCCTCGCGACCCAAGAGACCCAGTACTTC. Translated, it gives CASSPLATQETQYF. The whole variable domain, remainder taken from reference TRBV18 and TRBJ2-5, is NAGVMQNPRHLVRRRGQEARLRCSPMKGHSHVYWYRQLPEEGLKFMVYLQKENIIDESGMPKERFSAEFPKEGPSILRIQQVVRGDSAAYFCASSPLATQETQYFGPGTRLLVL.